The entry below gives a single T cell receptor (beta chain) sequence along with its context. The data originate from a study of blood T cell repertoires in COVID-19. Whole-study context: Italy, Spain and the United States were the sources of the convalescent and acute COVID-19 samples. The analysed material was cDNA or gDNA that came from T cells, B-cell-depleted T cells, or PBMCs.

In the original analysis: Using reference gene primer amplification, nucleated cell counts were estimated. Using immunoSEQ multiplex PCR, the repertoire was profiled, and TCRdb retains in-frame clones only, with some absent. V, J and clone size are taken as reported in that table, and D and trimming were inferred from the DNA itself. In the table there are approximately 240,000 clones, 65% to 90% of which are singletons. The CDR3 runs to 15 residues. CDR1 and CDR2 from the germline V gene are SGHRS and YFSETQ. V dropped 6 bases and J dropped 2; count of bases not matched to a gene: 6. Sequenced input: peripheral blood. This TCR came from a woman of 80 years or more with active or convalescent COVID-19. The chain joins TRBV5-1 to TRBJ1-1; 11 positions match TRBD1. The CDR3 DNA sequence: TGCGCCAGCAAAGGGGGACAGGGGGGCAACACTGAAGCTTTCTTT. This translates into CASKGGQGGNTEAFF.